The next 10 T cell receptor beta chains were all read from a single sample in a study of shared clonotypes between healthy human individuals (dated by TCRdb to about 2020). Library generation was performed with the immunoSEQ multiplex PCR assay. The source is immuneACCESS, and TCRdb retained only in-frame sequences with V and J called. Part of the clones is not carried over; for the studies checked, unresolved V genes explain less than half of this, and the remainder is unexplained. Counted in this sample were about 1.5 million clones; 95% to 99% of them appeared once. In total, the top ten clones hold roughly 0.4% of the sample. The sample consisted of naive CD4+ T cells sorted from blood. In light of the paper, this sample's cell subset or site label describes: CD45RA+ positively selected. Every receptor here comes from a man aged 25 to 45 in good health.

The chain couples TRBV6-5 to TRBJ2-7; the match to TRBD1 covers 8 bases. The CDR3 spans 15 residues. The ends lost 2 bases at V and 3 bases at J; junction bases unmatched: 6. Germline values: CDR1 MNHEY, CDR2 SVGAGI. CDR3: CASSYGQGVGYEQYF. The CDR3 DNA reads TGTGCCAGCAGTTACGGACAGGGCGTCGGCTACGAGCAGTACTTC.

This sequence joins TRBV2 and TRBJ2-3, with a weak D call TRBD2 (5 bases). Trimming pared 8 bases from V and 4 bases from J, leaving 13 bases between. CDR3 length: 13 residues. Germline assignment: CDR1 SNHLY and CDR2 FYNNEI. CDR3 nucleotides: TGTGCCAGCCCCCCCGGGGATCCAGATACGCAGTATTTT. It codes for CASPPGDPDTQYF. The full variable domain, rest sourced from reference TRBV2 and TRBJ2-3, is EPEVTQTPSHQVTQMGQEVILRCVPISNHLYFYWYRQILGQKVEFLVSFYNNEISEKSEIFDDQFSVERPDGSNFTLKIRSTKLEDSAMYFCASPPGDPDTQYFGPGTRLTVL.

V usage is TRBV19 and J usage is TRBJ2-3, with a weak D call TRBD2 (6 bases). V was clipped by 3 bases and J by 5 bases, with 18 bases between them. The germline gives CDR1 LNHDA, CDR2 SQIVND (reference sequence). The CDR3 totals 16 residues. CDR3 sequence reads: CASSILGGSGVDTQYF. The CDR3 DNA follows: TGTGCCAGTAGTATTTTAGGAGGGAGTGGGGTAGATACGCAGTATTTT.

The chain carries TRBV10-3 and TRBJ1-5, with D possibly TRBD1 on 5 matching bases. Germline V lookup: CDR1 ENHRY, CDR2 SYGVKD. The CDR3 runs 17 residues. V shed 1 base and J shed 1 base, with 14 bases lying between them. In DNA form, the CDR3 reads TGTGCCATCAGTGAGTGGGACGCCCCGGAGAGCAATCAGCCCCAGCATTTT. It encodes CAISEWDAPESNQPQHF.

The gene calls are TRBV11-2 and TRBJ2-5; 13 nucleotides match TRBD2. Trimming took 1 base from V and 5 from J; bases not matched to a gene: 7. The CDR3 runs to 17 residues. Germline CDR1 and CDR2: SGHAT and FQNNGV. The CDR3 spells CASSLGGLAGVVETQYF. CDR3 coding DNA: TGTGCCAGCAGCTTAGGCGGACTAGCGGGAGTCGTGGAGACCCAGTACTTC.

The sample holds one count of this clone. The CDR3 DNA follows: TGTGCCAGCAGCCAGAACGGTCAGCCCCAGCATTTT. It yields the protein CASSQNGQPQHF. The chain joins TRBV7-2 to TRBJ1-5; D gene ambiguous. Germline CDR1 reads SGHTA; CDR2 reads FQGNSA. Trimming stripped 5 bases from V and 6 bases from J, with 8 bases between. This CDR3 has 12 amino acids.

The V call is TRBV7-9, the J call TRBJ2-7; D is undetermined. CDR1 and CDR2 (germline): SEHNR, FQNEAQ (reference sequence). V lost 1 base, J lost 3 bases, and 22 bases lay in between. The CDR3 is 18 residues long. Here the CDR3 DNA reads TGTGCCAGCAGCTTAGTCGATTCAGGCACTATCCTTCACTACGAGCAGTACTTC. Translation: CASSLVDSGTILHYEQYF.

The chain is built from TRBV9 and TRBJ2-6, with 11 nucleotides matching TRBD1. The CDR3 runs 18 residues. Germline loops: CDR1 SGDLS, CDR2 YYNGEE. The V gene end was trimmed by 3 bases and the J gene end by 3 bases; junction bases not matched to a gene: 8. DNA of the CDR3: TGTGCCAGCAGCGGGAGGACAGGGGGCGCGGGTGGGGCCAACGTCCTGACTTTC. Its protein is CASSGRTGGAGGANVLTF.

The chain employs TRBV28 and TRBJ2-7; 7 bases align to TRBD1. The CDR3 spans 16 residues. The germline V gene encodes CDR1 MDHEN and CDR2 SYDVKM. With V trimmed by 4 bases and J by 4 bases, 13 bases remained unmatched. CDR3: CASSSRQGRWDYEQYF. The CDR3 DNA sequence: TGTGCCAGCAGTTCTCGACAGGGCCGGTGGGATTACGAGCAGTACTTC.

The J gene is TRBJ2-5, the V gene TRBV19; weak D call: TRBD2 (5 bases). CDR1 and CDR2 from the germline V gene are LNHDA and SQIVND (reference sequence). V was trimmed by 5 bases and J by 4 bases, leaving 11 bases between them. The CDR3 is made up of 13 amino acids. The CDR3: CASSSLDVETQYF. The CDR3 bases are TGTGCCAGTAGTTCACTAGACGTAGAGACCCAGTACTTC.